Given below is one T cell receptor (beta chain) in context. Its antigen is undetermined. TCRdb's table, derived via immunoSEQ multiplex PCR, lists solely in-frame clones and lacks some. This sample has approximately 36,000 clones, with approximately 69% found just once. After autologous stem cell transplantation all patients relapsed, and prior brentuximab vedotin exposure differed between cohorts. This entry is derived from a study of PD-1 blockade in classical Hodgkin lymphoma. V lost 4 bases to trimming and J lost 2 bases; unmatched junction nucleotides: 8. Per the germline V gene, CDR1 is MGHDK and CDR2 is SYGVNS. The CDR3 consists of 16 residues. Study-level points and caveats: TCR diversity in CD4+, not CD8+, cells rose significantly by C4D1. Healthy donors reportedly exceeded newly diagnosed patients in baseline TCR diversity.

This chain links TRBV25-1 with TRBJ2-3; 8 bases align to TRBD2. The starting material was peripheral blood mononuclear cells (PBMCs), obtained before the second cycle of nivolumab. The sequence derives from a human donor with classical Hodgkin lymphoma. In DNA, the CDR3 is TGTGCCAGCAGTGCACCCGGGACTAGGTTCACAGATACGCAGTATTTT. Translating gives CASSAPGTRFTDTQYF.